Each of the 26 T cell receptor beta chains below was sequenced from the same sample in a study of T cell responses to AZD1222 COVID-19 vaccine. The protocol was immunoSEQ multiplex PCR, while the TCRdb copy is restricted to in-frame clones and leaves out a portion. The table has 120,000 or so clones, around 89% seen once; the top ten hold approximately 10%. This specimen was peripheral blood, taken on day 0 of MenACWY control vaccination. These receptors were obtained from an adult in good health.

The rearrangement uses TRBV7-8 and TRBJ1-2; no firm D call. The CDR3 sequence is 13 residues long. V was clipped by 2 bases and J by 4 bases, with 8 bases between them. Germline V gene sequence: CDR1 SGHVS, CDR2 FQNEAQ. CDR3 nucleotides: TGTGCCAGCAGCTTAAAGGGCCCCTATGGCTACACCTTC. Translating gives CASSLKGPYGYTF.

The rearrangement joins TRBV28 to TRBJ1-6; D may be TRBD1 (5 bases). Germline CDR1 MDHEN, CDR2 SYDVKM. V lost 6 bases to trimming and J lost 5 bases, with 8 bases between them. CDR3 length: 13 amino acids. CDR3 DNA: TGTGCCAGCAGGCCGGGACATAATTCACCCCTCCACTTT. Translating it yields CASRPGHNSPLHF.

This clone came up once. V usage is TRBV10-1 and J usage is TRBJ2-1; 10 bases are a match to TRBD1. This CDR3 contains 15 residues. V trimming: 5 bases; J trimming: 4 bases; junction bases outside the gene matches: 5. The V gene's germline CDR1 is WNHNN and CDR2 SYGVQD (reference sequence). In DNA form, the CDR3 reads TGCGCCAGCAGTTCCCGGGACAGGGGTTACAATGAGCAGTTCTTC. This codes for CASSSRDRGYNEQFF.

V usage is TRBV7-3 and J usage is TRBJ2-3; D not certain. Germline CDR1 and CDR2: SGHTA and FQGTGA. This CDR3 contains 12 residues. V was shortened by 5 bases and J by 5 bases, with 8 bases between the two germline ends. Here the CDR3 DNA reads TGTGCCAGCAGCGCCGCCGGAGATACGCAGTATTTT. Translating it yields CASSAAGDTQYF.

This chain uses TRBV11-3 with TRBJ2-1; 7 nucleotides agree with TRBD2. The CDR3 spans 13 residues. J gave up 7 bases and V 3 bases, and 3 bases lay outside the gene matches. Germline V gene sequence: CDR1 SGHNT, CDR2 YENEEA. The CDR3 sequence: CASSFGLENEQFF. CDR3 nucleotides: TGTGCCAGCAGCTTCGGACTAGAGAATGAGCAGTTCTTC.

The V and J genes are TRBV27 and TRBJ2-2; TRBD2 is a possible D gene (5 bases). The CDR3 is 15 residues long. The V and J ends lost 3 bases and 4 bases respectively, with 12 bases between them. CDR1 and CDR2 from the germline V gene are MNHEY and SMNVEV (reference sequence). CDR3 nucleotides: TGTGCCAGCAGTTTTGGAGGCCCCCCCACCGGGGAGCTGTTTTTT. The encoded protein is CASSFGGPPTGELFF.

The chain combines TRBV5-1 with TRBJ1-1; perhaps TRBD1 as D (5 bases). The V end lost 4 bases, the J end lost 8 bases, and 12 bases lay between the germline ends. This CDR3 is built from 12 residues. Germline CDR1 reads SGHRS; CDR2 reads YFSETQ. The CDR3 protein is CASSAQGNEAFF. CDR3 nucleotides: TGCGCCAGCAGCGCGCAGGGAAACGAAGCTTTCTTT.

This rearrangement joins TRBV30 to TRBJ2-1; TRBD2 aligns across 11 bases. Losses at the gene ends were 2 bases for V and 2 bases for J; bases not matched to a gene: 5. The CDR3 consists of 16 residues. The germline V gene encodes CDR1 GTSNPN and CDR2 SVGIG (reference sequence). The CDR3 loop reads CAWSRMGLAAYNEQFF. The CDR3 DNA sequence: TGTGCCTGGAGTAGAATGGGACTAGCGGCCTACAATGAGCAGTTCTTC.

CDR3 nucleotides: TGTGCCATCAGTGAGTCGGAAGATACGCAGTATTTT. It encodes CAISESEDTQYF. This chain connects TRBV10-3 to TRBJ2-3; D is ambiguous. This CDR3 spans 12 amino acids. The germline gives CDR1 ENHRY, CDR2 SYGVKD. The V and J ends lost 0 bases and 5 bases respectively, with 3 bases between them.

This clone came up once. V is TRBV5-5 and J is TRBJ2-1; D gene ambiguous. Germline V gene lookup returns CDR1 SGHKS and CDR2 YYEKEE (reference sequence). There are 13 residues in the CDR3. Trimming pared 0 bases from V and 4 bases from J, leaving 5 bases between. In DNA, the CDR3 is TGTGCCAGCAGCTTGGGATGGTACAATGAGCAGTTCTTC. Residues: CASSLGWYNEQFF.

This clone was seen once. The chain has TRBV5-6 and TRBJ2-5; D uncertain. Germline assignment: CDR1 SGHDT and CDR2 YYEEEE. With 1 base removed from V and 4 bases from J, the gap between germline ends came to 8 bases. The CDR3 runs 13 residues. Written as DNA, the CDR3 is TGTGCCAGCAGCTTGACGGTCCGAGAGACCCAGTACTTC. It specifies CASSLTVRETQYF.

This clone appeared a single time. The chain uses TRBV4-2 and TRBJ2-7; perhaps D is TRBD1 or TRBD2 (6 bases each). CDR1 is LGHNA, CDR2 YNFKEQ, per germline. The length of the CDR3 is 16 residues. V lost 0 bases to trimming and J lost 6 bases, with 18 bases between them. CDR3 DNA sequence: TGTGCCAGCAGCCAAGATCCCACAGGGACTTTCGCCGAGCAGTACTTC. Encoded protein: CASSQDPTGTFAEQYF.

This chain uses TRBV28 with TRBJ1-2; 7 positions agree with TRBD1. The CDR3 extends over 13 amino acids. In germline, CDR1 is MDHEN, CDR2 SYDVKM. V lost 4 bases and J lost 3; bases outside the gene matches: 2. The CDR3 nucleotides read TGTGCCAGCAGTTGGGACAGAGACTATGGCTACACCTTC. It translates to CASSWDRDYGYTF.

This chain connects TRBV6-1 to TRBJ1-2; the match to TRBD1 covers 10 bases. V lost 5 bases and J lost 4; bases outside the gene matches: 10. CDR3 length: 16 amino acids. Germline-derived CDR1 and CDR2 are MNHNS and SASEGT. The CDR3 bases are TGTGCCAGCAGTAAAGAGAGGCGGGACAGGGGCTATGGCTACACCTTC. Translated, it gives CASSKERRDRGYGYTF.

The chain has TRBV28 and TRBJ1-2; 10 nucleotides match TRBD1. V was pared by 3 bases and J by 5 bases, with 3 bases of the junction left unmatched. Germline V gene data show CDR1 as MDHEN and CDR2 as SYDVKM. CDR3 size: 14 residues. CDR3: CASSFGTGVYGYTF. The CDR3 region has the DNA TGTGCCAGCAGTTTTGGGACAGGGGTGTATGGCTACACCTTC.

The chain combines TRBV7-2 with TRBJ2-7, with TRBD2 identical over 7 bases. The CDR3 has 16 residues. Germline V gives CDR1 SGHTA, CDR2 FQGNSA. V lost 6 bases and J lost 5; bases outside the gene matches: 16. The CDR3 DNA reads TGTGCCAGCAGTTACCTAGCGGCCGGGGCTACCGACGAGCAGTACTTC. Protein sequence: CASSYLAAGATDEQYF.

The chain carries TRBV3-1 (or the pseudogene TRBV3-2) and TRBJ2-7, with 8 bases that match TRBD1. Germline loops: CDR1 LGHDT, CDR2 YNNKEL (reference sequence). Unmatched junction bases numbered 11, after V lost 0 bases and J lost 7 bases. This CDR3 is built from 16 residues. DNA of the CDR3: TGTGCCAGCAGCCAAGATTTCGGGACAGGATCGAGGGAGCAGTACTTC. Protein sequence: CASSQDFGTGSREQYF.

The rearrangement links TRBV15 to TRBJ1-2; D perhaps matches TRBD1 (5 bases). CDR1 and CDR2 (germline): LNHNV, YYDKDF (reference sequence). Trimming shortened V by 0 bases and J by 4 bases, and 9 bases separated the two germline ends. The CDR3 sequence is 14 residues long. Here the CDR3 DNA reads TGTGCCACCAGCAGAGATTGGGGGAGCTATGGCTACACCTTC. It codes for CATSRDWGSYGYTF. Full variable domain (missing parts from reference TRBV15 and TRBJ1-2): DAMVIQNPRYQVTQFGKPVTLSCSQTLNHNVMYWYQQKSSQAPKLLFHYYDKDFNNEADTPDNFQSRRPNTSFCFLDIRSPGLGDTAMYLCATSRDWGSYGYTFGSGTRLTVV.

V usage is TRBV5-1 and J usage is TRBJ1-5; the D gene is possibly TRBD1 (6 bases). The CDR3 is made up of 15 amino acids. Trimming left V 1 base short and J 1 base short, with 9 bases between. CDR1 is SGHRS, CDR2 YFSETQ, per germline. The CDR3 DNA reads as TGCGCCAGCAGCTTGTACGGACAGAGCAATCAGCCCCAGCATTTT. Translated: CASSLYGQSNQPQHF.

This clone turned up a few times. V gene TRBV7-9 combines with J gene TRBJ1-6, with 7 bases fitting TRBD1. J was trimmed by 9 bases and V by 6 bases; bases with no gene match: 2. Germline lookup yields CDR1 SEHNR and CDR2 FQNEAQ (reference sequence). This CDR3 contains 12 residues. Here the CDR3 reads CASRGTASPLHF. As DNA, the CDR3 is TGTGCCAGCAGGGGGACAGCTTCACCCCTCCACTTT.

For the CDR3, the DNA is TGTGCCTGGAGTGTGGGAGACTATAATTCACCCCTCCACTTT. This codes for CAWSVGDYNSPLHF. The V gene is TRBV30, the J gene TRBJ1-6; D unresolved. V was pared by 0 bases and J by 3 bases, with 6 bases between. CDR1 GTSNPN and CDR2 SVGIG come from the germline V gene (reference sequence). CDR3 length: 14 amino acids.

The rearrangement uses TRBV5-1 and TRBJ2-2; no clear D. Trimming cost V 2 bases and J 6 bases, with 8 bases left between them. The CDR3 runs to 13 residues. CDR1 is SGHRS, CDR2 YFSETQ, per germline. The CDR3 sequence is CASSFQVSGELFF. The CDR3 nucleotides read TGCGCCAGCAGCTTCCAGGTGTCCGGGGAGCTGTTTTTT.

The CDR3 bases are TGTGCCAGCAGTTTATCGAGGGATAATTCACCCCTCCACTTT. This encodes CASSLSRDNSPLHF. The genes are TRBV27 and TRBJ1-6; D is ambiguous. The V gene's germline CDR1 is MNHEY and CDR2 SMNVEV (reference sequence). V dropped 0 bases and J dropped 5 bases, with 5 bases sitting between them. This CDR3 contains 14 residues.

The rearrangement uses TRBV9 and TRBJ2-2, with 10 bases that match TRBD1. Per germline, CDR1 SGDLS and CDR2 YYNGEE. The CDR3 totals 16 residues. Trimming removed 3 bases from V and 0 bases from J; junction bases left unmatched: 2. This CDR3 reads CASSADRGPNTGELFF. The CDR3 region has the DNA TGTGCCAGCAGCGCAGACAGGGGGCCGAACACCGGGGAGCTGTTTTTT.

The genes are TRBV6-5 and TRBJ1-4; D perhaps matches TRBD1 (5 bases). Germline CDR1 reads MNHEY; CDR2 reads SVGAGI. Trimming stripped 8 bases from V and 2 bases from J, with 15 bases between. This CDR3 contains 15 residues. The CDR3 region has the DNA TGTGCCAGCGGGGGAGGGGTTGTGACTAATGAAAAACTGTTTTTT. It encodes CASGGGVVTNEKLFF.

This chain connects TRBV11-3 to TRBJ2-2; D uncertain. There are 13 residues in the CDR3. From germline, CDR1 is SGHNT and CDR2 YENEEA. With 3 bases removed from V and 6 bases from J, the gap between germline ends came to 8 bases. Here the CDR3 reads CASSFLRPGELFF. In DNA form, the CDR3 reads TGTGCCAGCAGCTTCCTCCGTCCCGGGGAGCTGTTTTTT.